This T cell receptor (beta chain) was profiled in a study of shared clonotypes between healthy human individuals. Whole-study findings and limits: Larger estimated richness was generally recorded for naive subsets relative to memory subsets.

As to this clone: The antigen remains undetermined.

Profiling relied on immunoSEQ multiplex PCR, and the TCRdb table lists in-frame clones only, not all of them. The sample includes some 680,000 clones, roughly 72% of them seen just once. This CDR3 is built from 13 residues. CDR1 is SGHRS, CDR2 YFSETQ, per germline. With 3 bases clipped from V and 4 bases from J, the junction kept 2 bases outside the gene matches. The receptor was isolated from a young woman in good health. Sequenced material: memory CD4+ T cells sorted from blood. Subset of the sample: CD45RA-negative fraction. V is TRBV5-1 and J is TRBJ1-1, with 8 bases lining up with TRBD1. The CDR3 sequence is CASSYGQGTEAFF. DNA for the CDR3: TGCGCCAGCAGCTACGGACAGGGCACTGAAGCTTTCTTT.